Sequencing of this TCR beta chain was carried out in a study of OX40 agonist ivuxolimab in advanced cancers. TCRdb's copy holds only in-frame clones and misses some; the assay was immunoSEQ multiplex PCR. This sample carries fewer than 55,000 clones, under 90% of them seen once, and the ten largest clones take approximately 6.1%. This CDR3 is built from 16 residues. The V gene's germline CDR1 is SGDLS and CDR2 YYNGEE. V lost 4 bases and J lost 4; bases outside the gene matches: 7. The V call is TRBV9, the J call TRBJ2-7; 14 nucleotides match TRBD2. The material was CD4+ or CD8+ T cells sorted from blood, obtained in a trial of the OX40 agonist ivuxolimab. The clonotype originates from an adult with an advanced solid tumor such as melanoma, head and neck, liver or kidney cancer. The CDR3 coding sequence is TGTGCCAGCAGCCCAGGACTAGCGGGAGGCGGTTACGAGCAGTACTTC. Its protein product is CASSPGLAGGGYEQYF.